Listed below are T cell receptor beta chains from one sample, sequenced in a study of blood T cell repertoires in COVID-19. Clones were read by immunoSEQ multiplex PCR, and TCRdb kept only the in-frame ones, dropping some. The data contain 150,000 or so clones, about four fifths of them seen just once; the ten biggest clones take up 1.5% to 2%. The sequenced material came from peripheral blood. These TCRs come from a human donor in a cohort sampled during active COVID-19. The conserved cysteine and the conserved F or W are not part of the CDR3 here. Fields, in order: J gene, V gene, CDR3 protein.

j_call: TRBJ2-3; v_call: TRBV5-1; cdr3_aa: ASSLLVTSGSGDTDTQY
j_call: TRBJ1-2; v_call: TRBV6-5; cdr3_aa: ASRARDYGGYT
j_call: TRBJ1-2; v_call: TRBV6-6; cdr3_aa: ASSPTGGSSGYT
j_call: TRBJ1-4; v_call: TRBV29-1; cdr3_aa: SVGDRASPSEKLF
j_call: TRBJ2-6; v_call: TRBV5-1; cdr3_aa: ASSLEGLEGGANVLT
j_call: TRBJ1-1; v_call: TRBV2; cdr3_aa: ASRDTEAF
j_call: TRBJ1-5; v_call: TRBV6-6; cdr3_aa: ASSPNLRDRGFNQPQH
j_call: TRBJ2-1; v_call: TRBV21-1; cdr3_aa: ASSTQLLPRRNEQF
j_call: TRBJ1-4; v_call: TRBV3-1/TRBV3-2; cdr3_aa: ASSFRQGRNEKLF
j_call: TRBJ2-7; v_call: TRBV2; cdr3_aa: ASSLSSGSYYEQY
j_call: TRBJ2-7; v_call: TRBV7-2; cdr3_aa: ASVVGQAAYEQY
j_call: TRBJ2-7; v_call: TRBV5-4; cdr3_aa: ASSGGRVGEGYEQY
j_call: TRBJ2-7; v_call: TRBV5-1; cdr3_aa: ASRSNSAYEQY
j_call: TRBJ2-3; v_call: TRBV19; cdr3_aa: ASSIGPSGRFTDTQY
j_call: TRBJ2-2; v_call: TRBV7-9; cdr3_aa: ASSFSSSPTGELF
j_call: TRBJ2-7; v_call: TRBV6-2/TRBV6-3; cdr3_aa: ASSRGTGGLLEEQY
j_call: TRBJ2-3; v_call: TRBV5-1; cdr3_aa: ASSTGLGLAGPTDTQY
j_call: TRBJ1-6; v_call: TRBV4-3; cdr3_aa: ASSQGTGLRGNSPLH
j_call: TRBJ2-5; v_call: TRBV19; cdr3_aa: ASSRTSGRTETQY
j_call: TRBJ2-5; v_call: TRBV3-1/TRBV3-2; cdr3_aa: ASSPGVAAVETQY
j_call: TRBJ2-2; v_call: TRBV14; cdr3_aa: ASSQGPQLGLAGGPRTGELF
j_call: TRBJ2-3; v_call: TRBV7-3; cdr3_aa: ASSLSLAGATDTQY
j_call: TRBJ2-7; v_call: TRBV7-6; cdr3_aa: ASSSSGRGSYEQY
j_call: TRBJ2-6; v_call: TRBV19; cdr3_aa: ASATGTPSGANVLT
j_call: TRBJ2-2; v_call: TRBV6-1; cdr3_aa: ASSEQHRGTGELF
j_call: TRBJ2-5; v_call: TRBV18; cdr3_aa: ASSPTGYQETQY
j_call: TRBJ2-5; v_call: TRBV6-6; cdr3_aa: ASSLAEEETQY
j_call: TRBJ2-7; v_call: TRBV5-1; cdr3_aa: ASSPGRSLAGRHEQY
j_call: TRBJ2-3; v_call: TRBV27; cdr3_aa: ASSFGGSTDTQY
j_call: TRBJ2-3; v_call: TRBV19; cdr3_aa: ASSIRQGPFTDTQY
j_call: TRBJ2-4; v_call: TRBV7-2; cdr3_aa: ASSPSCGKY
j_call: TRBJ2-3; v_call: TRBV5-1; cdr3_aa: ASSPRTSTDTQY
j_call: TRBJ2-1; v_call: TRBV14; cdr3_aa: ASSQGHYNEQF
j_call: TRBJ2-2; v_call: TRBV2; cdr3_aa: ASSELAARNTGELF
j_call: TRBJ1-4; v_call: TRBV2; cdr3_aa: ASRAGTVKLF
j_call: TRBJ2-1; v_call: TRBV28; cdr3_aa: ASSSDRLFIDEQF
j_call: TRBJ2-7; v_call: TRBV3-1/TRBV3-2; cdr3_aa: ASSPPGLYEQY
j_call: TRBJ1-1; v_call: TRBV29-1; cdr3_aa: SVQPRDRGPTEAF
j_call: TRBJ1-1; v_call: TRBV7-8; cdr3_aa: ASSLGSIGGNTEAF
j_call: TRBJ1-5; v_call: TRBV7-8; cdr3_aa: ASSLDNLRGNQPQH
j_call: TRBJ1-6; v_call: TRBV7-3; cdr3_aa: ASSADSVFSPLH